Only a few counts were recorded for the clone carrying this T cell receptor (beta chain). The antigen is undetermined. TCRdb analysed the 5' RACE reads with MiXCR anew, one entry per CDR3 protein. This sample has 140,000 to 150,000 distinct CDR3 sequences, with around 25% found just once. This entry comes from a study of T-cell memory formation after mild COVID-19. Study outcomes and limitations: Researchers found some responding clones in pre-infection memory, a sign that cross-reactive memory joined.

Germline CDR1 and CDR2: PRHDT and FYEKMQ (reference sequence). The CDR3 covers 13 residues. Germline trimming cut 5 bases from V and 1 base from J; bases unmatched to any gene: 0. The sample consisted of PBMCs or a T cell subset sorted from them (not recorded which). The chain uses TRBV13 and TRBJ2-7, with 9 bases identical to TRBD1. This clonotype was obtained from an adult woman who had mild COVID-19 (a few samples of this study predate the infection). Cell type and time point are not known. The CDR3 loop reads CASSDRGSYEQYF. For the CDR3, the DNA is TGTGCCAGCAGCGACAGGGGGTCCTACGAGCAGTACTTC.